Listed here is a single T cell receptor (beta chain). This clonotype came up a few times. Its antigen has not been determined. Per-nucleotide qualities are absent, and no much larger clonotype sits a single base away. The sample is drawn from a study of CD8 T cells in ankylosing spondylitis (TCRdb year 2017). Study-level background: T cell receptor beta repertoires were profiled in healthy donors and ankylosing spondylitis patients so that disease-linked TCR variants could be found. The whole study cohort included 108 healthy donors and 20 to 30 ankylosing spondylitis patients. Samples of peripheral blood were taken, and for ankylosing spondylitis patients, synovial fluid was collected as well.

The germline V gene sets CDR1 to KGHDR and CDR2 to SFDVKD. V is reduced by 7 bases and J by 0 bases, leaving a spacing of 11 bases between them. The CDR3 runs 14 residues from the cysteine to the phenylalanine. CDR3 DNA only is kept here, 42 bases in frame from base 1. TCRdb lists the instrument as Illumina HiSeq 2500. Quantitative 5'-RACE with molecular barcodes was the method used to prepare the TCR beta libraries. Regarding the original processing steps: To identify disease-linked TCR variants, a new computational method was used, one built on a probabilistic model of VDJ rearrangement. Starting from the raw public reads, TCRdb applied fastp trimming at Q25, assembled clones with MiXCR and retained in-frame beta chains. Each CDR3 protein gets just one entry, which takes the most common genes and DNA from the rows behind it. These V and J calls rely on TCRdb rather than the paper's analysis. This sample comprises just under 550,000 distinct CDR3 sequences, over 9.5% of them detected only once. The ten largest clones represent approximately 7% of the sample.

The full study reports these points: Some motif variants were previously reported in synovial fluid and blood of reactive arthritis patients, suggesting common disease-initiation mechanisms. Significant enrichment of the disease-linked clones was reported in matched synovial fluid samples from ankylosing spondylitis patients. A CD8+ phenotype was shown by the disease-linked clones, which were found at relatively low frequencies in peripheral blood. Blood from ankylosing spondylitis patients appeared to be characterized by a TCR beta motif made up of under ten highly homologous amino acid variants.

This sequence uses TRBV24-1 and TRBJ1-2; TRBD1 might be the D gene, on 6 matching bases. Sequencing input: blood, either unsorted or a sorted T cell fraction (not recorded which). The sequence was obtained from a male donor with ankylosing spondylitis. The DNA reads TGTGCCACCAGCAACAGGGCTACTAACTATGGCTACACCTTC. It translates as CATSNRATNYGYTF.